The 27 T cell receptor beta chains in this list originate from one sample, sequenced in a study of long-term antiretroviral therapy in people with HIV. Survey-level immunoSEQ v3.0 assays were run. This table comes from immunoSEQ multiplex PCR, and its TCRdb copy is limited to in-frame clones, with some not included. The sample records 25,000 to 30,000 clones, 84% being singletons. The material sequenced was unsorted PBMCs, taken 0.4 years after starting antiretroviral therapy. The receptor set was obtained from a man between 18 and 35 years old with HIV.

The J gene is TRBJ1-5, the V gene TRBV7-2; TRBD1 is a possible D gene (5 bases). The CDR3 is 12 residues long. Per the germline V gene, CDR1 is SGHTA and CDR2 is FQGNSA. V lost 3 bases, J lost 9 bases, and 9 bases lay in between. CDR3 nucleotide sequence: TGTGCCAGCAGCTTCGGGGCAGGGCCCCAGCATTTT. Its protein product is CASSFGAGPQHF.

V and J are TRBV10-3 and TRBJ2-7; no definite D call. Trimming took off 4 bases at V and 1 base at J, with 8 bases between the two ends. The CDR3 extends over 13 amino acids. The germline V gene encodes CDR1 ENHRY and CDR2 SYGVKD. CDR3 nucleotide sequence: TGTGCCATCAGTGGGGATGTGTCCTACGAGCAGTACTTC. Translated: CAISGDVSYEQYF.

The chain combines TRBV11-2 with TRBJ2-5; D is unclear. The V and J ends lost 5 bases and 6 bases respectively, with 10 bases between them. There are 12 residues in the CDR3. CDR1 is SGHAT and CDR2 is FQNNGV in the germline V gene. Here the CDR3 reads CASSGPKKTQYF. The CDR3, as DNA: TGTGCCAGCAGCGGCCCAAAGAAGACCCAGTACTTC.

The chain recombines TRBV5-1 with TRBJ1-3, with D uncertain. The CDR3 loop spans 17 amino acids. CDR1 is SGHRS and CDR2 is YFSETQ in the germline V gene. V was clipped by 0 bases and J by 0 bases, with 13 bases between them. The CDR3 here is CASSLEGSPSSGNTIYF. CDR3 in DNA: TGCGCCAGCAGCTTGGAAGGCAGCCCAAGCTCTGGAAACACCATATATTTT.

V and J are TRBV5-6 and TRBJ2-7, with TRBD2 matching over 14 bases. Germline CDR1 reads SGHDT; CDR2 reads YYEEEE. The CDR3 is made up of 18 amino acids. With V trimmed by 0 bases and J by 5 bases, 10 bases remained unmatched. The CDR3 DNA is TGTGCCAGCAGCTTGGTAGGACTAGCGGGAGGTCTATCCAACGAGCAGTACTTC. It encodes CASSLVGLAGGLSNEQYF.

This chain connects TRBV5-1 to TRBJ1-1; tentative D call: TRBD1 (6 bases). This CDR3 contains 14 residues. The germline V gene encodes CDR1 SGHRS and CDR2 YFSETQ. The V end lost 0 bases, the J end lost 3 bases, and 9 bases lay between the germline ends. CDR3 sequence (DNA): TGCGCCAGCAGCTTGGTGGGGGCGGACACTGAAGCTTTCTTT. It is translated as CASSLVGADTEAFF. Using reference TRBV5-1 and TRBJ1-1 for the parts outside the CDR3, the full variable domain is KAGVTQTPRYLIKTRGQQVTLSCSPISGHRSVSWYQQTPGQGLQFLFEYFSETQRNKGNFPGRFSGRQFSNSRSEMNVSTLELGDSALYLCASSLVGADTEAFFGQGTRLTVV.

This sequence joins TRBV27 and TRBJ2-7; 8 bases are shared with TRBD1. This CDR3 region has 14 residues. Germline CDR1 and CDR2: MNHEY and SMNVEV (reference sequence). The J segment lost 2 bases and the V segment lost 4 bases, leaving 4 bases of the junction unmatched. The CDR3 region is CASSSGQGTYEQYF. CDR3 DNA: TGTGCCAGCAGTTCCGGACAGGGCACCTACGAGCAGTACTTC.

J is TRBJ2-6 and V is TRBV4-3, with D unresolved. Germline V lookup: CDR1 LGHNA, CDR2 YSLEER. The CDR3 extends over 18 amino acids. Trimming shortened V by 2 bases and J by 4 bases, and 18 bases separated the two germline ends. The CDR3 DNA sequence: TGCGCCAGCAGCCAATCGGGCCGAATTTTGAACGGGGCCAACGTCCTGACTTTC. Its protein product is CASSQSGRILNGANVLTF.

The chain has TRBV5-5 and TRBJ1-1; D remains unclear. Germline V CDR1 and CDR2: SGHKS, YYEKEE (reference sequence). Trimming removed 4 bases at V and 7 bases at J, with 14 bases between. The CDR3 sequence is 13 residues long. The CDR3 here is CASSNPVGYEAFF. In DNA, the CDR3 is TGTGCCAGCAGCAATCCCGTGGGGTATGAAGCTTTCTTT. Drawing the rest from reference TRBV5-5 and TRBJ1-1, the complete variable domain is DAGVTQSPTHLIKTRGQQVTLRCSPISGHKSVSWYQQVLGQGPQFIFQYYEKEERGRGNFPDRFSARQFPNYSSELNVNALLLGDSALYLCASSNPVGYEAFFGQGTRLTVV.

The chain has TRBV18 and TRBJ2-7, with 8 positions matching TRBD1. CDR1 and CDR2 from the germline V gene are KGHSH and LQKENI. The length of the CDR3 is 13 residues. After removal of 2 bases from V and 7 bases from J, the junction contained 4 bases not matched to a gene. DNA for the CDR3: TGTGCCAGCTCACCAGGACAGGGCGGGGAGCAGTACTTC. Amino acids: CASSPGQGGEQYF.

The chain uses TRBV9 and TRBJ2-1; TRBD1 matches at 9 bases. Germline assignment: CDR1 SGDLS and CDR2 YYNGEE. The CDR3 length is 14 residues. V lost 2 bases, J lost 8 bases, and 5 bases stayed unmatched. The CDR3: CASSVRTGVDEQFF. In DNA, the CDR3 is TGTGCCAGCAGCGTTAGGACAGGGGTGGATGAGCAGTTCTTC.

The chain couples TRBV11-2 to TRBJ2-7; 7 bases agree with TRBD2. This CDR3 spans 16 amino acids. CDR1 is SGHAT and CDR2 is FQNNGV in the germline V gene. Trimming cost V 5 bases and J 1 base; bases outside gene matches: 11. The CDR3 loop is CASSPAYGGFSYEQYF. The CDR3 region has the DNA TGTGCCAGCAGCCCCGCGTACGGGGGGTTTTCCTACGAGCAGTACTTC.

This chain uses TRBV29-1 with TRBJ2-1; D unresolved. Trimming shortened V by 7 bases and J by 6 bases, and 13 bases separated the two germline ends. Germline loops: CDR1 SQVTM, CDR2 ANQGSEA. The length of the CDR3 is 12 residues. For the CDR3, the DNA is TGCAGCGCTCCCGGGTCTCCCAATGAGCAGTTCTTC. Protein sequence: CSAPGSPNEQFF.

This sequence joins TRBV28 and TRBJ1-2, with D maybe TRBD1 (6 bases). Germline V gives CDR1 MDHEN, CDR2 SYDVKM. The CDR3 spans 15 residues. Deletions cut 5 bases from V and 0 bases from J, with 13 bases between. The CDR3: CASSPVWGPNYGYTF. The CDR3 DNA follows: TGTGCCAGCAGTCCAGTCTGGGGGCCTAACTATGGCTACACCTTC.

The rearrangement joins TRBV7-9 to TRBJ1-1; the match to TRBD1 covers 7 bases. Germline V CDR1 and CDR2: SEHNR, FQNEAQ (reference sequence). This CDR3 contains 13 residues. The junction had 4 bases not matched to a gene; V was cut back by 5 bases and J by 4 bases. The CDR3 bases are TGTGCCAGCAGCCCGACAGGGCCCACTGAAGCTTTCTTT. Its protein product is CASSPTGPTEAFF. Looking up the rest from reference TRBV7-9 and TRBJ1-1 gives the full variable domain: DTGVSQNPRHKITKRGQNVTFRCDPISEHNRLYWYRQTLGQGPEFLTYFQNEAQLEKSRLLSDRFSAERPKGSFSTLEIQRTEQGDSAMYLCASSPTGPTEAFFGQGTRLTVV.

This clone was seen just once. The chain joins TRBV6-4 to TRBJ1-1; possibly TRBD1 for D (5 bases). Trimming cost V 6 bases and J 1 base, with 9 bases left between them. The CDR3 is 13 residues long. Germline CDR1 reads MRHNA; CDR2 reads SNTAGT. The CDR3 DNA reads as TGTGCCAGCAGAGCCGGACAGAACACTGAAGCTTTCTTT. Encoded protein: CASRAGQNTEAFF.

This clone has a handful of counts. V gene TRBV9 combines with J gene TRBJ2-3, with D unclear. The CDR3 consists of 12 residues. Germline V CDR1 and CDR2: SGDLS, YYNGEE. The V and J ends lost 3 bases and 2 bases respectively, with 4 bases between them. The CDR3: CASSANTDTQYF. DNA of the CDR3: TGTGCCAGCAGCGCCAACACAGATACGCAGTATTTT.

The chain couples TRBV21-1 to TRBJ2-2; no check of the table's D call, TRBD1, against the DNA was made. TRBV21-1 is assigned pseudogene status. This CDR3 contains 14 residues. CDR3 region: CASRGRTNTGELFF. CDR3 coding DNA: TGTGCCAGCAGGGGGCGGACGAACACCGGGGAGCTGTTTTTT.

A note on this clone: Germline is not matched at one junction end, which may reflect a read error. The rearrangement links TRBV28 to TRBJ2-7, with 10 bases lining up with TRBD1. This CDR3 is built from 13 residues. Germline CDR1 reads MDHEN; CDR2 reads SYDVKM. CDR3 residues: CASSGDRGRQPRF. The CDR3 DNA follows: TGTGCCAGCAGTGGGGACAGGGGCCGCCAACCTCGCTTC.

V usage is TRBV7-9 and J usage is TRBJ1-1; no definite D call. Germline CDR1 is SEHNR and CDR2 is FQNEAQ (reference sequence). V lost 1 base, J lost 2 bases, and 11 bases lay in between. The CDR3 is 15 residues long. The CDR3 DNA follows: TGTGCCAGCAGCTTAGAGAGGGAAGGAAACACTGAAGCTTTCTTT. Translating it yields CASSLEREGNTEAFF. Filled out from reference TRBV7-9 and TRBJ1-1, the complete variable domain reads DTGVSQNPRHKITKRGQNVTFRCDPISEHNRLYWYRQTLGQGPEFLTYFQNEAQLEKSRLLSDRFSAERPKGSFSTLEIQRTEQGDSAMYLCASSLEREGNTEAFFGQGTRLTVV.

The CDR3 nucleotides read TGCAGCGTTGATGGGGGATCGAACACTGAAGCTTTCTTT. Its protein product is CSVDGGSNTEAFF. J is TRBJ1-1 and V is TRBV29-1; the D gene is possibly TRBD1 (5 bases). The CDR3 contains 13 residues. The V and J ends lost 3 bases and 1 base respectively, with 9 bases between them. Germline V lookup: CDR1 SQVTM, CDR2 ANQGSEA.

This chain uses TRBV21-1 with TRBJ2-5; the table's D call TRBD2 went unverified against the DNA. TRBV21-1 is marked as a pseudogene. The CDR3 totals 16 residues. The CDR3 spells CASSKVLAGNQETQYF. CDR3 in DNA: TGTGCCAGCAGCAAAGTTCTAGCGGGGAACCAAGAGACCCAGTACTTC.

This sequence joins TRBV10-1 and TRBJ2-7; possibly TRBD1 for D (6 bases). The CDR3 runs to 14 residues. The germline CDR1 and CDR2 sequences are WNHNN and SYGVQD (reference sequence). Trimming pared 2 bases from V and 6 bases from J, leaving 14 bases between. This CDR3 is CASSERGILAEQYF. The CDR3 DNA follows: TGCGCCAGCAGTGAGAGGGGGATACTGGCCGAGCAGTACTTC.

This rearrangement joins TRBV9 to TRBJ1-3; perhaps TRBD1 as D (6 bases). V was trimmed by 4 bases and J by 3 bases, leaving 8 bases between them. From germline, CDR1 is SGDLS and CDR2 YYNGEE. The CDR3 runs 13 residues. For the CDR3, the DNA is TGTGCCAGCAGCCCAGGGGATGGAAACACCATATATTTT. Protein sequence: CASSPGDGNTIYF.

A single count supports this clone. This chain uses TRBV7-3 with TRBJ2-1; 7 bases are shared with TRBD1. The CDR3 spans 15 residues. The germline V gene has CDR1 SGHTA and CDR2 FQGTGA. J lost 2 bases, V lost 2 bases, and 3 bases had no gene match. CDR3 sequence: CASSLSGTAYNEQFF. CDR3 bases: TGTGCCAGCAGCTTATCCGGGACAGCCTACAATGAGCAGTTCTTC.

This clone was counted a single time. The chain joins TRBV27 to TRBJ1-1; D is unresolved. This CDR3 has 15 amino acids. V lost 6 bases and J 4 bases, leaving 18 bases between the germline ends. Per the germline V gene, CDR1 is MNHEY and CDR2 is SMNVEV (reference sequence). The CDR3 spells CASSRYLRAGTEAFF. The CDR3 DNA sequence: TGTGCCAGCAGCCGTTACTTAAGGGCCGGCACTGAAGCTTTCTTT.

V usage is TRBV6-5 and J usage is TRBJ2-1; tentative D call: TRBD1 (5 bases). Germline assignment: CDR1 MNHEY and CDR2 SVGAGI. CDR3 length equals 14 residues. V lost 2 bases, J lost 3 bases, and 8 bases lay in between. The CDR3 loop reads CASSYQDNYNEQFF. In DNA, the CDR3 is TGTGCCAGCAGTTACCAGGACAACTACAATGAGCAGTTCTTC.